This is a list of T cell receptor beta chains from one sample in a study of T-cell reconstitution after alpha-beta-depleted transplantation in children. TCRdb reprocessed the PCR reads via MiXCR and lists one record per CDR3 protein. The sample lists approximately 300,000 distinct CDR3 sequences, about a tenth occurring once. This sample comprised PBMCs, obtained before TCRalphabeta/CD19-depleted stem cell transplant. All receptors come from a boy in the first two years of life with acute myeloid leukemia, due to receive a stem cell transplant. The CDR3 runs from the conserved cysteine through the conserved F or W. A D gene is named only where the DNA matches it firmly. Rows may omit the clone size; those that give it use once, few, many or a size class.

>TRBD2|many|14|TRBV12-3/TRBV12-4|TRBJ2-1
TGTGCCAGCAGGACTAGCGGGGGGCCCAATGAGCAGTTCTTC
CASRTSGGPNEQFF
>NA|many|17|TRBV7-2|TRBJ1-4
TGTGCCAGCAGCTCCCGCCCTTTGGATTTGGTTGATGAAAAACTGTTTTTT
CASSSRPLDLVDEKLFF
>TRBD2|many|14|TRBV28|TRBJ2-7
TGTGCCAGCACAAGCGGGGGGGGCTCCTACGAGCAGTACTTC
CASTSGGGSYEQYF
>NA|many|13|TRBV9|TRBJ2-3
TGTGCCAGCAGCGAGACGGGCACAGATACGCAGTATTTT
CASSETGTDTQYF
>NA|many|12|TRBV24-1|TRBJ1-5
TGTGCCACCAGTGATACGCAGACCCGTATGCATTTT
CATSDTQTRMHF
>NA|NA|17|TRBV28|TRBJ1-4
TGTGCCAGCAAAGGACGGCCCGCCGTTGCAACTAATGAAAAACTGTTTTTT
CASKGRPAVATNEKLFF
>NA|few|13|TRBV24-1|TRBJ2-7
TGTGCCACCAGCATATGGGGGGCCTACGAGCAGTACTTC
CATSIWGAYEQYF
>TRBD1|many|13|TRBV7-2|TRBJ1-2
TGTGCCAGCAGCTGGACAGGGAGCTATGGCTACACCTTC
CASSWTGSYGYTF
>NA|few|14|TRBV18|TRBJ2-7
TGTGCCAGCTCACCCCTGGGGTGGCAATACGAGCAGTACTTC
CASSPLGWQYEQYF
>TRBD1|many|14|TRBV29-1|TRBJ1-1
TGCAGCGTCAGCGACAGGGGACCCTACACTGAAGCTTTCTTT
CSVSDRGPYTEAFF
>TRBD2|NA|15|TRBV12-5|TRBJ2-1
TGTGCTAGTGGTTCGGGACTAGGGATATACAATGAGCAGTTCTTC
CASGSGLGIYNEQFF
>NA|NA|15|TRBV7-8|TRBJ2-2
TGTGCCAGCAGCTTAAGGGACGGGTACACCGGGGAGCTGTTTTTT
CASSLRDGYTGELFF
>TRBD2|many|16|TRBV7-2|TRBJ2-2
TGTGCCAGCAGCCGGGGACTAGCCACGAACACCGGGGAGCTGTTTTTT
CASSRGLATNTGELFF
>TRBD1|many|15|TRBV7-6|TRBJ1-1
TGTGCCAGCAGCTTACAGGGGGCGCGGGGCACTGAAGCTTTCTTT
CASSLQGARGTEAFF
>NA|few|16|TRBV7-2|TRBJ1-5
TGTGCCAGCAGCCGGGGGGGTAGGGGGAACAATCAGCCCCAGCATTTT
CASSRGGRGNNQPQHF
>TRBD2|many|17|TRBV28|TRBJ2-3
TGTGCCAGCAGCTTCCTGACTAGCGGGAGGGGCACAGATACGCAGTATTTT
CASSFLTSGRGTDTQYF
>NA|many|12|TRBV5-6|TRBJ2-1
TGTGCCAGCAGCCAGAACCACAATGAGCAGTTCTTC
CASSQNHNEQFF
>NA|many|14|TRBV28|TRBJ1-6
TGTGCCAGCAGTTTTGGGGGAGGCATTTCACCCCTCCACTTT
CASSFGGGISPLHF
>NA|many|14|TRBV6-1|TRBJ1-1
TGTGCCAGCAGACTACAGGGTTTGAACACTGAAGCTTTCTTT
CASRLQGLNTEAFF
>NA|few|12|TRBV5-1|TRBJ2-1
TGCGCCAGCAGCTTCCAGCTCAATGAGCAGTTCTTC
CASSFQLNEQFF
>NA|many|14|TRBV5-1|TRBJ1-4
TGCGCCAGCAGCTTGGAAGGGTACGGTGAAAAACTGTTTTTT
CASSLEGYGEKLFF
>TRBD2|many|15|TRBV7-2|TRBJ2-7
TGTGCCAGCAGCCGGAGACTAGCCCCCTCCTACGAGCAGTACTTC
CASSRRLAPSYEQYF
>NA|many|15|TRBV7-2|TRBJ2-3
TGTGCCAGCAGCTTAGGCCCCCCTAGCACAGATACGCAGTATTTT
CASSLGPPSTDTQYF
>TRBD1|many|15|TRBV7-9|TRBJ2-5
TGTGCCAGCAGCCCTCCGACAGGGACGAAGGAGACCCAGTACTTC
CASSPPTGTKETQYF
>TRBD2|many|13|TRBV9|TRBJ2-1
TGTGCCAGCAGCGTAGGGGGAGGGAATGAGCAGTTCTTC
CASSVGGGNEQFF
>NA|many|19|TRBV28|TRBJ2-7
TGTGCCAGCAGTTTATACTCCCGAGAGGGGCCCTTGAGCTCCTACGAGCAGTACTTC
CASSLYSREGPLSSYEQYF
>NA|many|13|TRBV5-1|TRBJ2-5
TGCGCCAGCAGCTCGGGACATCAAGAGACCCAGTACTTC
CASSSGHQETQYF
>TRBD2|many|13|TRBV3-1|TRBJ2-7
TGTGCCAGCAGCCAGGGACTAGCGGGTGAGCAGTACTTC
CASSQGLAGEQYF
>NA|many|19|TRBV5-1|TRBJ2-1
TGCGCCAGCAGCTTGTTCTCACCGGACCTCAAATTCCCCTACAATGAGCAGTTCTTC
CASSLFSPDLKFPYNEQFF
>TRBD1|many|15|TRBV6-5|TRBJ2-7
TGTGCCAGCAGTTACTCAGGGACAGGGGGCTACGAGCAGTACTTC
CASSYSGTGGYEQYF
>TRBD1|NA|13|TRBV2|TRBJ1-1
TGTGCCAGCTCGGGACAGGTGAACACTGAAGCTTTCTTT
CASSGQVNTEAFF
>TRBD1|many|15|TRBV2|TRBJ1-5
TGTGCCAGCAGTCTGGGACAGGGGGCCAATCAGCCCCAGCATTTT
CASSLGQGANQPQHF
>TRBD2|NA|16|TRBV6-2/TRBV6-3|TRBJ2-5
TGTGCCAGCAGTTATCAGGGACTAGCGGGACAAGAGACCCAGTACTTC
CASSYQGLAGQETQYF
>TRBD2|NA|16|TRBV12-3/TRBV12-4|TRBJ2-3
TGTGCCAGCGGGTCGACGCTAGCGGGGATGACAGATACGCAGTATTTT
CASGSTLAGMTDTQYF
>TRBD2|many|18|TRBV15|TRBJ2-1
TGTGCCACCAGCAGACTCCCGATGGGGACTAGCGCCTACAATGAGCAGTTCTTC
CATSRLPMGTSAYNEQFF
>TRBD1|few|16|TRBV12-3/TRBV12-4|TRBJ2-4
TGTGCCAGCAGGGGACAGGGGGCGCTAGCCAAAAACATTCAGTACTTC
CASRGQGALAKNIQYF
>NA|many|13|TRBV10-3|TRBJ1-2
TGTGCCATCAGGCAACAGGGAAACTATGGCTACACCTTC
CAIRQQGNYGYTF
>TRBD2|many|15|TRBV25-1|TRBJ2-1
TGTGCCAGCAGTGAATCTAGCGGGGGTGGAGTTGAGCAGTTCTTC
CASSESSGGGVEQFF
>NA|many|17|TRBV7-8|TRBJ2-4
TGTGCCAGCAGTTTAATACCGGGACTTCTAGCCAAAAACATTCAGTACTTC
CASSLIPGLLAKNIQYF
>TRBD2|many|14|TRBV5-1|TRBJ2-7
TGCGCCAGCAGAGAAGCGGGGGGGCCCTACGAGCAGTACTTC
CASREAGGPYEQYF